These 15 T cell receptor beta chains were all obtained from the same sample, sequenced in a study of neurological immune-mediated disorders (dated by TCRdb to between 2018 and 2020). The library was produced with 5' RACE. Sequencing relied on an Illumina HiSeq 2500. TCRdb reanalyzed the raw reads on its own, using fastp at Q25 for trimming and MiXCR for clone calling, and kept in-frame beta chains. Identical CDR3 protein sequences are pooled into one entry, listed with their most common genes and DNA. The table for this sample lists roughly 80,000 distinct CDR3 sequences; 17% of them were counted only once. The ten largest clones add up to just over 15% of the sample. Sequenced sample: PBMCs. These receptor sequences come from a woman in her forties in good health.

Only a few counts were recorded for this clonotype. The V and J genes are TRBV11-1 and TRBJ2-1, with D perhaps matching TRBD2 (6 bases). Germline lookup yields CDR1 SGHAT and CDR2 FQDESV (reference sequence). V lost 1 base to trimming and J lost 9 bases, with 19 bases between them. The CDR3 consists of 16 residues. For the CDR3, the DNA is TGTGCCAGCAGCTTAGAAGGCCAGCGGGCCCGGGGTGAGCAGTTCTTC. Amino acid sequence: CASSLEGQRARGEQFF.

This clonotype came up a few times. The chain recombines TRBV5-1 with TRBJ2-3; D unresolved. The length of the CDR3 is 16 residues. Trimming removed 4 bases at V and 0 bases at J, with 15 bases between. Germline V lookup: CDR1 SGHRS, CDR2 YFSETQ. The DNA of the CDR3 is TGCGCCAGCAGCCGCACTACCGGGCCTAGCACAGATACGCAGTATTTT. Protein product: CASSRTTGPSTDTQYF.

V gene TRBV5-1 combines with J gene TRBJ1-2; no firm D call. The germline gives CDR1 SGHRS, CDR2 YFSETQ. V dropped 0 bases and J dropped 7 bases, with 13 bases sitting between them. The CDR3 totals 14 residues. The CDR3 sequence is CASSLAGESSGYTF. CDR3 nucleotide sequence: TGCGCCAGCAGCTTGGCCGGGGAATCCAGTGGCTACACCTTC.

In this sample, this clonotype turned up many times. The rearrangement joins TRBV5-6 to TRBJ2-5, with unresolved D. Trimming took 1 base from V and 3 from J, leaving 4 bases between them. The CDR3 covers 12 residues. Germline V CDR1 and CDR2: SGHDT, YYEEEE. This CDR3 is CASSLSEETQYF. DNA for the CDR3: TGTGCCAGCAGCTTGTCCGAAGAGACCCAGTACTTC.

This clonotype was observed many times. This chain joins TRBV5-1 and TRBJ2-5; 14 nucleotides agree with TRBD2. Germline V gene sequence: CDR1 SGHRS, CDR2 YFSETQ. This CDR3 has 16 residues. Trimming at V came to 5 bases and at J to 3 bases, leaving 6 bases not matched to a gene. The CDR3 DNA is TGCGCCAGCAGGAGGACTAGCGGGGGGTATGAAGAGACCCAGTACTTC. Its translation is CASRRTSGGYEETQYF.

The J gene is TRBJ1-3, the V gene TRBV6-2 or TRBV6-3; D may be TRBD1 (6 bases). The CDR3 is made up of 15 amino acids. Per the germline V gene, CDR1 is MNHEY and CDR2 is SVGEGT. Trimming cost V 5 bases and J 4 bases, with 15 bases left between them. The CDR3 DNA reads TGTGCCAGCAGTGCAGGGGATTTCTACGGAAACACCATATATTTT. It is translated as CASSAGDFYGNTIYF.

This clonotype was observed at least ten times. This chain connects TRBV6-1 to TRBJ2-7, with 13 nucleotides matching TRBD2. The V gene end was trimmed by 6 bases and the J gene end by 2 bases; junction bases not matched to a gene: 10. The CDR3 sequence is 17 residues long. The germline gives CDR1 MNHNS, CDR2 SASEGT. The CDR3 is CASRRTSGGETPYEQYV. DNA of the CDR3: TGTGCCAGCAGGAGGACTAGCGGGGGCGAAACCCCCTACGAGCAGTACGTC.

This clonotype was picked up a small number of times. This chain joins TRBV12-3 or TRBV12-4 and TRBJ2-1; 11 nucleotides agree with TRBD1. This CDR3 is built from 13 residues. CDR3 nucleotide sequence: TGTGCATCGAGGGGGACAGGGGGAAATGAGCAGTTCTTC. Protein: CASRGTGGNEQFF.

The gene calls are TRBV6-5 and TRBJ2-7; 11 bases are shared with TRBD2. This CDR3 is built from 15 residues. Germline V CDR1 and CDR2: MNHEY, SVGAGI. The V gene end was trimmed by 2 bases and the J gene end by 4 bases; junction bases not matched to a gene: 4. The CDR3 DNA follows: TGTGCCAGCAGTTACGGGACTAGCGGTATTTACGAGCAGTACTTC. It encodes CASSYGTSGIYEQYF.

This clonotype showed up many times. The V and J genes are TRBV20-1 and TRBJ2-3, with 11 positions matching TRBD2. This CDR3 has 14 residues. Germline trimming cut 5 bases from V and 1 base from J; bases unmatched to any gene: 2. The germline gives CDR1 DFQATT, CDR2 SNEGSKA (reference sequence). The chain's CDR3 is CSAFSGGGTDTQYF. CDR3 bases: TGCAGTGCTTTTAGCGGGGGGGGCACAGATACGCAGTATTTT.

This clonotype has at least ten counts. The chain links TRBV5-5 to TRBJ2-3; TRBD1 matches 7 bases. The V gene end was trimmed by 5 bases and the J gene end by 3 bases; junction bases not matched to a gene: 6. Germline CDR1 and CDR2: SGHKS and YYEKEE (reference sequence). The CDR3 consists of 14 residues. CDR3 residues: CASSSTGTTDTQYF. CDR3 sequence (DNA): TGTGCCAGCAGTTCGACAGGGACAACAGATACGCAGTATTTT.

This clonotype showed up many times. J is TRBJ2-5 and V is TRBV24-1, with unresolved D. Germline CDR1 reads KGHDR; CDR2 reads SFDVKD. Between the trimmed V and J ends, which lost 0 bases and 4 bases, there was a span of 8 bases. There are 14 residues in the CDR3. This CDR3 reads CATSDLQAPETQYF. The CDR3 region has the DNA TGTGCCACCAGTGATTTGCAAGCTCCAGAGACCCAGTACTTC.

This chain connects TRBV5-1 to TRBJ2-4; D not certain. Between the trimmed V and J ends, which lost 4 bases and 1 base, there was a span of 9 bases. Germline-derived CDR1 and CDR2 are SGHRS and YFSETQ. The CDR3 totals 14 residues. The CDR3 spells CASSVDRAKNIQYF. For the CDR3, the DNA is TGCGCCAGCAGCGTCGACCGGGCCAAAAACATTCAGTACTTC.

This clonotype was counted ten times or more. The J gene is TRBJ2-3, the V gene TRBV7-2; 8 nucleotides line up with TRBD1. CDR3 length: 14 amino acids. V was pared by 5 bases and J by 2 bases, with 3 bases of the junction left unmatched. CDR1 is SGHTA and CDR2 is FQGNSA in the germline V gene. The CDR3 is CASSPDRDTDTQYF. The CDR3 DNA follows: TGTGCCAGCAGCCCGGACAGGGACACAGATACGCAGTATTTT. The variable domain in full, completed from reference TRBV7-2 and TRBJ2-3, reads GAGVSQSPSNKVTEKGKDVELRCDPISGHTALYWYRQSLGQGLEFLIYFQGNSAPDKSGLPSDRFSAERTGGSVSTLTIQRTQQEDSAVYLCASSPDRDTDTQYFGPGTRLTVL.

The V and J genes are TRBV5-1 and TRBJ2-5, with TRBD1 matching over 9 bases. V lost 3 bases, J lost 5 bases, and 8 bases stayed unmatched. This CDR3 region has 15 residues. Germline CDR1 SGHRS, CDR2 YFSETQ. The DNA of the CDR3 is TGCGCCAGCAGCTCGCAGGGACAGGGATTCGAGACCCAGTACTTC. The encoded protein is CASSSQGQGFETQYF.